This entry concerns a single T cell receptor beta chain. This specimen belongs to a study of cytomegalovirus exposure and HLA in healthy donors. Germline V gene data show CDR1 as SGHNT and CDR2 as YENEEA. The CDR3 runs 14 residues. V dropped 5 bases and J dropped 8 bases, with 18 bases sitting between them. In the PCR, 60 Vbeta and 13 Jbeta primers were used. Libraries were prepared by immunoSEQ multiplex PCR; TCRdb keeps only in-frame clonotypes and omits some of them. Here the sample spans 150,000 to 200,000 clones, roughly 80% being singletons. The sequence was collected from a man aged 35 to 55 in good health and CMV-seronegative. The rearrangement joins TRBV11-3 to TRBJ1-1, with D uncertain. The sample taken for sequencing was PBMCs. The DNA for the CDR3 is TGTGCCAGCAGCGCAAAGGACTGGGAAATGGAAGCTTTCTTT. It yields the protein CASSAKDWEMEAFF.